The 9 T cell receptor beta chains below were found in one sample sequenced in a study of shared clonotypes between healthy human individuals. Clones were sequenced by immunoSEQ multiplex PCR, and TCRdb holds only the in-frame ones, with some missing. Of roughly 1,000,000 clones listed, around three quarters are singletons. Sequenced sample: memory CD4+ T cells from PBMCs. The sample's subset: CD45RA-negative fraction. The receptor source for this set is a man younger than 35 in good health. Some clones in this sample may be carry-over from other donors' samples.

J is TRBJ2-7 and V is TRBV6-5; 8 nucleotides align to TRBD2. This CDR3 is 15 amino acids long. Looked up from germline, CDR1 is MNHEY and CDR2 is SVGAGI. The V gene end was trimmed by 0 bases and the J gene end by 4 bases; junction bases not matched to a gene: 5. As DNA, the CDR3 is TGTGCCAGCAGTTACTCGAATCCGGGAGGGTACGAGCAGTACTTC. Its translation: CASSYSNPGGYEQYF.

The rearrangement uses TRBV6-1 and TRBJ2-7, with TRBD1 as a possible D gene (6 bases). CDR1 MNHNS and CDR2 SASEGT come from the germline V gene. Trimming shortened V by 4 bases and J by 2 bases, and 9 bases separated the two germline ends. The CDR3 runs to 13 residues. CDR3 in amino acids: CASSGRGTYEQYF. In nucleotides, the CDR3 is TGTGCCAGCAGTGGCAGGGGTACCTACGAGCAGTACTTC.

This chain uses TRBV6-1 with TRBJ1-1; possibly TRBD1 for D (5 bases). Trimming cost V 4 bases and J 0 bases, with 9 bases left between them. CDR1 is MNHNS and CDR2 is SASEGT in the germline V gene. The CDR3 contains 14 residues. The DNA for the CDR3 is TGTGCCAGCAGTGTGGGACGGATGAACACTGAAGCTTTCTTT. Its protein product is CASSVGRMNTEAFF.

The chain links TRBV2 to TRBJ1-4; D call uncertain. The germline V gene has CDR1 SNHLY and CDR2 FYNNEI. There are 15 residues in the CDR3. The V and J ends lost 6 bases and 2 bases respectively, with 13 bases between them. CDR3 sequence reads: CASRLRGSTNEKLFF. The CDR3 DNA reads TGTGCCAGCAGATTACGGGGAAGTACTAATGAAAAACTGTTTTTT. The whole variable domain, remainder taken from reference TRBV2 and TRBJ1-4, is EPEVTQTPSHQVTQMGQEVILRCVPISNHLYFYWYRQILGQKVEFLVSFYNNEISEKSEIFDDQFSVERPDGSNFTLKIRSTKLEDSAMYFCASRLRGSTNEKLFFGSGTQLSVL.

V and J are TRBV2 and TRBJ1-1; TRBD1 is a possible D gene (5 bases). The CDR3 spans 12 residues. Germline V gene data show CDR1 as SNHLY and CDR2 as FYNNEI. The V and J ends lost 4 bases and 5 bases respectively, with 8 bases between them. The CDR3 DNA is TGTGCCAGCAGTGTGGGACGGACTGAAGCTTTCTTT. It specifies CASSVGRTEAFF.

The chain has TRBV5-1 and TRBJ2-1; 14 nucleotides line up with TRBD2. The trim removed 4 bases at V and 1 base at J, leaving 13 bases unmatched. CDR3 size: 20 residues. From germline, CDR1 is SGHRS and CDR2 YFSETQ. The CDR3 region is CASSTPRGTSGSSSYNEQFF. CDR3 coding DNA: TGCGCCAGCAGCACACCTCGGGGGACTAGCGGGAGTAGTTCCTACAATGAGCAGTTCTTC.

The chain couples TRBV10-3 to TRBJ2-1; D possibly matches TRBD1 or TRBD2 (7 bases each). Germline CDR1 ENHRY, CDR2 SYGVKD. V lost 3 bases, J lost 4 bases, and 22 bases lay in between. The CDR3 sequence is 18 residues long. CDR3 residues: CAISEPWGGQKQYNEQFF. CDR3 in DNA: TGTGCCATCAGTGAACCTTGGGGGGGACAGAAACAATACAATGAGCAGTTCTTC.

This chain connects TRBV4-3 to TRBJ2-3; 7 bases match TRBD2. Germline lookup yields CDR1 LGHNA and CDR2 YSLEER. The V and J ends lost 0 bases and 3 bases, in that order; junction bases with no gene match: 9. The CDR3 has 17 amino acids. CDR3 sequence reads: CASSQELLGGRTDTQYF. The CDR3 region has the DNA TGCGCCAGCAGCCAAGAACTCCTGGGCGGGAGAACAGATACGCAGTATTTT.

The table lists this clone with a few counts. This chain uses TRBV4-2 with TRBJ2-1; the D gene is possibly TRBD2 (6 bases). Looked up from germline, CDR1 is LGHNA and CDR2 is YNFKEQ. Trimming shortened V by 1 base and J by 2 bases, and 12 bases separated the two germline ends. The CDR3 is 16 residues long. The CDR3 reads CASSQGAGGAYNEQFF. DNA for the CDR3: TGTGCCAGCAGCCAAGGGGCCGGAGGGGCCTACAATGAGCAGTTCTTC.